This T cell receptor (beta chain) comes out of a study of blood T cell repertoires in COVID-19. On the study more broadly: The origin of the acute and convalescent COVID-19 samples was the United States, Italy and Spain.

Original methodology: Amplification of reference gene primers was used by the study to estimate nucleated cell counts. Produced via immunoSEQ multiplex PCR; TCRdb's table is partial and in-frame only. V, J and clone size derive from that table, while D and trimming were established from the DNA sequence. The table lists 250,000 to 350,000 clones, 80% to 90% of them singletons, with around 0.84% in the top ten. V shed 5 bases, J shed 4 bases, and the junction held 6 bases outside the gene matches. The CDR3 contains 15 residues. CDR1 MNHEY and CDR2 SVGAGI come from the germline V gene. Sequenced: peripheral blood. The chain links TRBV6-5 to TRBJ2-3, with 10 bases that match TRBD2. The sequence was obtained from a man aged 30-40 years with acute or convalescent COVID-19. The CDR3 reads CASSLQAGGADTQYF. The DNA for the CDR3 is TGTGCCAGCAGTCTCCAAGCGGGGGGGGCAGATACGCAGTATTTT.